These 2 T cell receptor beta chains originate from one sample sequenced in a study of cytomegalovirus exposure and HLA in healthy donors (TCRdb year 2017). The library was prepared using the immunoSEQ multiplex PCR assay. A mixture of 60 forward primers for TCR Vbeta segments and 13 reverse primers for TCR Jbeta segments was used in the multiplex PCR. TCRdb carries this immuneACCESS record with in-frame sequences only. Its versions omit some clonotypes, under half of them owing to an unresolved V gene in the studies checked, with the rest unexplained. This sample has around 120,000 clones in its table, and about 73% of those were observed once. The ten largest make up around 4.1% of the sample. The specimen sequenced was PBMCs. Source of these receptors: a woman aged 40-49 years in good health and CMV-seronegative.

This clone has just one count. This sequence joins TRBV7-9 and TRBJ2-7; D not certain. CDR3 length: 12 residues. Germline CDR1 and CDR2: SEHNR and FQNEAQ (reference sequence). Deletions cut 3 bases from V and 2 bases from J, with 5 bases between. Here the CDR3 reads CASSLQTYEQYF. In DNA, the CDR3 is TGTGCCAGCAGCTTGCAGACCTACGAGCAGTACTTC.

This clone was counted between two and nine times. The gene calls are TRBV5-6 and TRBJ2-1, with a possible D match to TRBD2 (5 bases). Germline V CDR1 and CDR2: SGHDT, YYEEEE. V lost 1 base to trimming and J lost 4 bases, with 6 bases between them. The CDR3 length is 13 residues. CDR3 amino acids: CASSLSGYNEQFF. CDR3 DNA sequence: TGTGCCAGCAGCTTGTCGGGGTACAATGAGCAGTTCTTC.